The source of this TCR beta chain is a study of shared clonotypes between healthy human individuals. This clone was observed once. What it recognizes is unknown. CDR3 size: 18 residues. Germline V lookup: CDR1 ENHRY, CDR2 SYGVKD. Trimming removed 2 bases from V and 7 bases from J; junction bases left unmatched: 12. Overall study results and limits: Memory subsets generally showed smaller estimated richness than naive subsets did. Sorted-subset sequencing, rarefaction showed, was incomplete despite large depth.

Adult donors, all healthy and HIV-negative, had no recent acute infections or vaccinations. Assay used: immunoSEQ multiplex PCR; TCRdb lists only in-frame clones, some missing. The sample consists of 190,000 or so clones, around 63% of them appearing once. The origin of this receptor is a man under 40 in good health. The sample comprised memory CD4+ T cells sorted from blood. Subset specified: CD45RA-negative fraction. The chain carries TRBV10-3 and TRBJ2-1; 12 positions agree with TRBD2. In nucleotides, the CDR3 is TGTGCCATCAGTGAGGTCGTAGGGCTAGCGGGAGGGAATAATGAGCAGTTCTTC. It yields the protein CAISEVVGLAGGNNEQFF.